This entry lists 14 T cell receptor beta chains sequenced from one sample in a study of cytomegalovirus exposure and HLA in healthy donors. Primers: 60 Vbeta forward and 13 Jbeta reverse. TCRdb's table, derived via immunoSEQ multiplex PCR, lists solely in-frame clones and lacks some. The data contain more than 200,000 clones, 82% of them singletons. Sequencing was carried out using PBMCs. These receptors all come from a man in his forties in good health and CMV-seropositive.

The V call is TRBV4-2, the J call TRBJ2-1, with 11 bases fitting TRBD2. CDR3 length: 17 amino acids. The germline V gene encodes CDR1 LGHNA and CDR2 YNFKEQ. After removal of 0 bases from V and 3 bases from J, the junction contained 4 bases not matched to a gene. CDR3 region: CASSQEVTSGIYNEQFF. The CDR3 nucleotides are TGTGCCAGCAGCCAAGAGGTGACTAGCGGGATCTACAATGAGCAGTTCTTC.

This chain connects TRBV11-3 to TRBJ2-2, with D perhaps TRBD2 (6 bases). Germline CDR1 and CDR2: SGHNT and YENEEA. V shed 5 bases and J shed 7 bases, with 14 bases lying between them. There are 14 residues in the CDR3. The CDR3 DNA sequence: TGTGCCAGCAGCCCGGGACTTCTGGTCGGGGAGCTGTTTTTT. It translates to CASSPGLLVGELFF.

This chain uses TRBV19 with TRBJ2-1; 12 positions agree with TRBD2. CDR1 and CDR2 from the germline V gene are LNHDA and SQIVND (reference sequence). Trimming took 4 bases from V and 5 from J; bases not matched to a gene: 9. CDR3 length equals 17 residues. CDR3 coding DNA: TGTGCCAGTAGTACCCCCCTGGGACTAGCGGGCCACAATGAGCAGTTCTTC. Translating gives CASSTPLGLAGHNEQFF.

This chain links TRBV30 with TRBJ1-5; possibly TRBD1 for D (6 bases). Germline V gene data show CDR1 as GTSNPN and CDR2 as SVGIG (reference sequence). This CDR3 region has 13 residues. Trimming removed 4 bases from V and 4 bases from J, with 11 bases in between. The CDR3 DNA reads TGTGCCTGGACATCAGGGGTTAATCAGCCCCAGCATTTT. This encodes CAWTSGVNQPQHF. Combining the CDR3 with reference TRBV30 and TRBJ1-5 gives the whole variable domain SQTIHQWPATLVQPVGSPLSLECTVEGTSNPNLYWYRQAAGRGLQLLFYSVGIGQISSEVPQNLSASRPQDRQFILSSKKLLLSDSGFYLCAWTSGVNQPQHFGDGTRLSIL.

V is TRBV5-8 and J is TRBJ1-5; no firm D call. CDR1 and CDR2 from the germline V gene are SGHTS and YDEGEE. The CDR3 loop spans 12 amino acids. The V and J ends lost 4 bases and 6 bases respectively, with 8 bases between them. CDR3 in amino acids: CASSLTGQPQHF. DNA for the CDR3: TGTGCCAGCAGCCTGACGGGTCAGCCCCAGCATTTT.

J is TRBJ2-1 and V is TRBV6-5, with D perhaps TRBD1 (6 bases). The V gene lost 2 bases and the J gene lost 4 bases, with 9 bases spanning the gap. CDR1 is MNHEY, CDR2 SVGAGI, per germline. The CDR3 has 14 residues. The CDR3 coding sequence is TGTGCCAGCAGTTACAGCCAGGGGTACAATGAGCAGTTCTTC. It codes for CASSYSQGYNEQFF.

CDR3 bases: TGTGCCAGCAGCTTAGGGGACAGCTCCTACGAGCAGTACTTC. Encoded protein: CASSLGDSSYEQYF. The chain carries TRBV7-3 and TRBJ2-7; 7 positions match TRBD1. Trimming took 2 bases from V and 0 from J; bases not matched to a gene: 1. Germline CDR1 reads SGHTA; CDR2 reads FQGTGA. CDR3 size: 14 residues.

V is TRBV7-2 and J is TRBJ1-1, with 10 bases aligning to TRBD1. Per germline, CDR1 SGHTA and CDR2 FQGNSA. This CDR3 region has 13 residues. The J segment lost 8 bases and the V segment lost 5 bases, leaving 5 bases of the junction unmatched. CDR3 region: CASSPRDRGEAFF. DNA of the CDR3: TGTGCCAGCAGCCCTAGGGACAGGGGCGAAGCTTTCTTT.

The chain couples TRBV11-1 to TRBJ2-7; 7 nucleotides align to TRBD2. The CDR3 spans 15 residues. Germline CDR1 and CDR2: SGHAT and FQDESV (reference sequence). With V trimmed by 1 base and J by 6 bases, 9 bases remained unmatched. CDR3 sequence: CASSLGEGGPFEQYF. The CDR3 DNA is TGTGCCAGCAGCTTAGGAGAGGGAGGGCCCTTCGAGCAGTACTTC.

The chain recombines TRBV10-3 with TRBJ2-1; 14 bases fit TRBD2. Germline V gives CDR1 ENHRY, CDR2 SYGVKD. V gave up 7 bases and J gave up 7 bases; unmatched junction bases: 6. The CDR3 spans 15 residues. For the CDR3, the DNA is TGTGCCATCAAAGGGACTAGCGGGAGTATTAATGAGCAGTTCTTC. It specifies CAIKGTSGSINEQFF.

The chain recombines TRBV6-8 with TRBJ2-1, with 14 bases identical to TRBD2. The germline V gene has CDR1 MNHGY and CDR2 SAAAGT. J lost 2 bases, V lost 8 bases, and 14 bases had no gene match. The CDR3 length is 19 residues. CDR3 amino acids: CASAPGLAGVQCAYNEQFF. In nucleotides, the CDR3 is TGTGCCAGCGCCCCGGGACTAGCGGGAGTTCAGTGTGCCTACAATGAGCAGTTCTTC.

The chain employs TRBV6-1 and TRBJ2-7; D unresolved. From germline, CDR1 is MNHNS and CDR2 SASEGT. The V end was cut by 4 bases, the J end by 0 bases, with 4 bases between. This CDR3 has 12 residues. CDR3 nucleotides: TGTGCCAGCAGTGGTAACTCCTACGAGCAGTACTTC. Its protein product is CASSGNSYEQYF.

The rearrangement joins TRBV27 to TRBJ1-2, with TRBD1 as a possible D gene (5 bases). Germline V lookup: CDR1 MNHEY, CDR2 SMNVEV (reference sequence). The CDR3 runs to 13 residues. Trimming cost V 2 bases and J 3 bases, with 7 bases left between them. CDR3 sequence (DNA): TGTGCCAGCAGTTTAGGGGCAGACTATGGCTACACCTTC. This sequence encodes CASSLGADYGYTF.

The chain is built from TRBV5-4 and TRBJ2-7, with 10 nucleotides matching TRBD1. The V segment lost 4 bases and the J segment 2 bases; nucleotides outside the gene matches: 9. The germline gives CDR1 SGHNT, CDR2 YYREEE (reference sequence). The CDR3 spans 16 residues. As DNA, the CDR3 is TGTGCCAGCAGCACAACAACCGGGACAGGGGCCTACGAGCAGTACTTC. Translation gives CASSTTTGTGAYEQYF. The full variable domain, in which reference TRBV5-4 and TRBJ2-7 provide the parts outside the CDR3, is ETGVTQSPTHLIKTRGQQVTLRCSSQSGHNTVSWYQQALGQGPQFIFQYYREEENGRGNFPPRFSGLQFPNYSSELNVNALELDDSALYLCASSTTTGTGAYEQYFGPGTRLTVT.